The 20 T cell receptor beta chains in this list originate from one sample, sequenced in a study of T cell responses to AZD1222 COVID-19 vaccine. The table came from immunoSEQ multiplex PCR; TCRdb's copy has only in-frame clones and leaves some out. The sample records approximately 61,000 clones, about four fifths being singletons. The starting material was peripheral blood, obtained 28 days after the second AZD1222 dose. Receptors originate from an adult who received the AZD1222 COVID-19 vaccine.

The chain recombines TRBV5-1 with TRBJ1-1; the match to TRBD1 covers 7 bases. J lost 3 bases, V lost 0 bases, and 2 bases had no gene match. The CDR3 is made up of 14 amino acids. Looked up from germline, CDR1 is SGHRS and CDR2 is YFSETQ. In nucleotides, the CDR3 is TGCGCCAGCAGCTTGGCAGGGGGATACACTGAAGCTTTCTTT. Its protein product is CASSLAGGYTEAFF.

The chain combines TRBV18 with TRBJ2-7; TRBD2 matches at 7 bases. There are 14 residues in the CDR3. Per the germline V gene, CDR1 is KGHSH and CDR2 is LQKENI. V gave up 4 bases and J gave up 5 bases; unmatched junction bases: 8. Here the CDR3 DNA reads TGTGCCAGCTCACTGGGGGGGAGTAGTGACGAGCAGTACTTC. This encodes CASSLGGSSDEQYF. Looking up the rest from reference TRBV18 and TRBJ2-7 gives the full variable domain: NAGVMQNPRHLVRRRGQEARLRCSPMKGHSHVYWYRQLPEEGLKFMVYLQKENIIDESGMPKERFSAEFPKEGPSILRIQQVVRGDSAAYFCASSLGGSSDEQYFGPGTRLTVT.

This clone was found once. This chain connects TRBV9 to TRBJ2-5; TRBD1 aligns across 8 bases. V shed 4 bases, J shed 5 bases, and the junction held 10 bases outside the gene matches. The germline V gene encodes CDR1 SGDLS and CDR2 YYNGEE. This CDR3 has 15 amino acids. Here the CDR3 reads CASSPRTGLGETQYF. CDR3 DNA: TGTGCCAGCAGCCCAAGGACAGGGTTGGGTGAGACCCAGTACTTC.

The chain is built from TRBV30 and TRBJ2-7; D not resolved. Trimming removed 3 bases at V and 1 base at J, with 13 bases between. The CDR3 extends over 14 amino acids. Per the germline V gene, CDR1 is GTSNPN and CDR2 is SVGIG (reference sequence). CDR3 bases: TGTGCCTGGAGCGGTCAGAAGTGGTCCTACGAGCAGTACTTC. Translated: CAWSGQKWSYEQYF.

The chain links TRBV5-8 to TRBJ1-5; D remains ambiguous. Germline-derived CDR1 and CDR2 are SGHTS and YDEGEE. V gave up 4 bases and J gave up 2 bases, with 16 bases separating them. This CDR3 has 16 residues. The CDR3 reads CASSPNRGNRNQPQHF. In DNA, the CDR3 is TGTGCCAGCAGCCCCAATCGGGGAAACCGCAATCAGCCCCAGCATTTT.

This chain joins TRBV28 and TRBJ1-2, with TRBD1 matching 7 bases. Germline loops: CDR1 MDHEN, CDR2 SYDVKM. V lost 5 bases to trimming and J lost 0 bases; unmatched junction nucleotides: 6. CDR3 size: 15 residues. CDR3 amino acids: CASSTLDRPNYGYTF. The CDR3 region has the DNA TGTGCCAGCAGTACCCTGGACAGGCCTAACTATGGCTACACCTTC.

The chain combines TRBV15 with TRBJ2-5; D call uncertain. CDR3 size: 11 residues. The V gene lost 7 bases and the J gene lost 5 bases, with 8 bases spanning the gap. Germline lookup yields CDR1 LNHNV and CDR2 YYDKDF (reference sequence). CDR3 bases: TGTGCCACCAAGGAATCGGAGACCCAGTACTTC. Protein: CATKESETQYF.

The chain is built from TRBV28 and TRBJ1-4, with D perhaps TRBD1 (5 bases). Per the germline V gene, CDR1 is MDHEN and CDR2 is SYDVKM. The V and J ends lost 10 bases and 3 bases respectively, with 18 bases between them. The CDR3 is made up of 15 amino acids. The DNA of the CDR3 is TGTGCCACCCAGGCGGGGGGGTCTTCTAATGAAAAACTGTTTTTT. Translating gives CATQAGGSSNEKLFF.

This clone has just a few counts. The genes are TRBV7-3 and TRBJ1-4; D is possibly TRBD1 (6 bases). The CDR3 runs to 15 residues. The ends were cut back, 4 bases at V and 0 bases at J, with 9 bases in the middle. Germline CDR1 reads SGHTA; CDR2 reads FQGTGA. The CDR3 nucleotides are TGTGCCAGCAGCTCTCGACAGGCAACTAATGAAAAACTGTTTTTT. Its protein is CASSSRQATNEKLFF.

The J gene is TRBJ2-2, the V gene TRBV15, with a possible D match to TRBD1 (6 bases). The CDR3 loop spans 18 amino acids. V gave up 3 bases and J gave up 0 bases, with 17 bases separating them. Germline V lookup: CDR1 LNHNV, CDR2 YYDKDF (reference sequence). The CDR3 coding sequence is TGTGCCACCAGCAGCCTTCGGCAGGGGACCGCGAACACCGGGGAGCTGTTTTTT. Translating it yields CATSSLRQGTANTGELFF.

The chain is built from TRBV5-5 and TRBJ2-1; D is perhaps TRBD1 or TRBD2 (5 bases each). Germline CDR1 reads SGHKS; CDR2 reads YYEKEE (reference sequence). Trimming cost V 0 bases and J 5 bases, with 12 bases left between them. The length of the CDR3 is 15 residues. Here the CDR3 reads CASSLGGNDHNEQFF. CDR3 bases: TGTGCCAGCAGCTTGGGGGGGAACGATCACAATGAGCAGTTCTTC.

The V and J genes are TRBV6-5 and TRBJ1-6; the D is unclear. Germline V gene sequence: CDR1 MNHEY, CDR2 SVGAGI. Trimming cost V 2 bases and J 0 bases, with 8 bases left between them. The CDR3 spans 16 residues. The CDR3 nucleotides read TGTGCCAGCAGTTACCGGTCCGTCTCCTATAATTCACCCCTCCACTTT. It translates to CASSYRSVSYNSPLHF.

This chain uses TRBV7-3 with TRBJ2-1; 8 bases match TRBD2. The CDR3 consists of 13 residues. Per germline, CDR1 SGHTA and CDR2 FQGTGA. V was pared by 5 bases and J by 6 bases, with 3 bases of the junction left unmatched. The CDR3 DNA is TGTGCCAGCAGCCGGGGACTAGGCAATGAGCAGTTCTTC. It encodes CASSRGLGNEQFF. Combining the CDR3 with reference TRBV7-3 and TRBJ2-1 gives the whole variable domain GAGVSQTPSNKVTEKGKYVELRCDPISGHTALYWYRQSLGQGPEFLIYFQGTGAADDSGLPNDRFFAVRPEGSVSTLKIQRTERGDSAVYLCASSRGLGNEQFFGPGTRLTVL.

This clone appeared a few times. The genes are TRBV2 and TRBJ2-2; the D gene is possibly TRBD2 (5 bases). V was trimmed by 4 bases and J by 8 bases, leaving 11 bases between them. This CDR3 contains 13 residues. Germline-derived CDR1 and CDR2 are SNHLY and FYNNEI. CDR3: CASSGQRLGELFF. Written as DNA, the CDR3 is TGTGCCAGCAGTGGCCAGCGGTTAGGGGAGCTGTTTTTT.

The gene calls are TRBV6-4 and TRBJ2-7; 8 positions agree with TRBD1. CDR3 size: 16 residues. Germline-derived CDR1 and CDR2 are MRHNA and SNTAGT. Germline trimming cut 4 bases from V and 3 bases from J; bases unmatched to any gene: 11. CDR3 amino acids: CASSGQTGTGHYEQYF. Here the CDR3 DNA reads TGTGCCAGCAGTGGACAGACCGGGACAGGACACTACGAGCAGTACTTC.

V is TRBV19 and J is TRBJ1-5; 7 nucleotides agree with TRBD1. The V and J ends lost 8 bases and 5 bases, in that order; junction bases with no gene match: 3. The CDR3 covers 12 residues. CDR1 LNHDA and CDR2 SQIVND come from the germline V gene (reference sequence). CDR3 region: CASRRGDQPQHF. For the CDR3, the DNA is TGTGCCAGTCGCAGGGGGGATCAGCCCCAGCATTTT.

The J gene is TRBJ2-7, the V gene TRBV6-5, with 11 positions matching TRBD1. V was clipped by 5 bases and J by 5 bases; unmatched bases: 8. Looked up from germline, CDR1 is MNHEY and CDR2 is SVGAGI. The CDR3 covers 15 residues. The CDR3 protein is CASSLLDRGPDEQYF. As DNA, the CDR3 is TGTGCCAGCAGTCTTTTGGACAGGGGGCCCGACGAGCAGTACTTC.

The chain uses TRBV30 and TRBJ2-1; TRBD2 aligns across 12 bases. The CDR3 is made up of 13 amino acids. Per germline, CDR1 GTSNPN and CDR2 SVGIG (reference sequence). V was pared by 8 bases and J by 8 bases, with 7 bases of the junction left unmatched. CDR3 coding DNA: TGTGCCGGTCCTAGCGGGAGGGCAGATGAGCAGTTCTTC. This sequence encodes CAGPSGRADEQFF.

The rearrangement uses TRBV30 and TRBJ2-1; D may match TRBD1 or TRBD2 (5 bases each). Germline CDR1 is GTSNPN and CDR2 is SVGIG (reference sequence). There are 12 residues in the CDR3. Trimming removed 5 bases at V and 7 bases at J, with 12 bases between. In nucleotides, the CDR3 is TGTGCCTGGGGGGCGTCGGGGAATGAGCAGTTCTTC. Translation gives CAWGASGNEQFF.

A remark on this clone: Distinct nucleotide sequences in the sample also encode this CDR3. This chain uses TRBV5-4 with TRBJ1-1; D remains ambiguous. With 0 bases removed from V and 5 bases from J, the gap between germline ends came to 5 bases. Germline CDR1 SGHNT, CDR2 YYREEE (reference sequence). The CDR3 is made up of 12 amino acids. CDR3 sequence reads: CASSLVGTEAFF. In DNA form, the CDR3 reads TGTGCCAGCAGCTTGGTGGGGACTGAAGCTTTCTTT.